This T cell receptor beta chain came from a study of blood T cell repertoires in COVID-19. Study details: In each case, the material was cDNA or gDNA derived from T cells, B-cell-depleted T cells, or PBMCs.

Here immunoSEQ multiplex PCR was the method, and the copy in TCRdb shows in-frame clones only, minus some. The table records around 430,000 clones, around 89% of them present only once. Trimming took 0 bases from V and 3 from J, leaving 15 bases between them. Germline V CDR1 and CDR2: WNHNN, SYGVQD (reference sequence). This CDR3 has 16 residues. Sequencing was performed on peripheral blood. The receptor was derived from a woman aged 50 to 60 with COVID-19, enrolled during active disease. The rearrangement joins TRBV10-1 to TRBJ2-7; maybe TRBD2 (6 bases). CDR3 residues: CASSESGGGGLYEQYF. CDR3 DNA: TGCGCCAGCAGTGAGTCGGGTGGAGGAGGGCTCTACGAGCAGTACTTC.